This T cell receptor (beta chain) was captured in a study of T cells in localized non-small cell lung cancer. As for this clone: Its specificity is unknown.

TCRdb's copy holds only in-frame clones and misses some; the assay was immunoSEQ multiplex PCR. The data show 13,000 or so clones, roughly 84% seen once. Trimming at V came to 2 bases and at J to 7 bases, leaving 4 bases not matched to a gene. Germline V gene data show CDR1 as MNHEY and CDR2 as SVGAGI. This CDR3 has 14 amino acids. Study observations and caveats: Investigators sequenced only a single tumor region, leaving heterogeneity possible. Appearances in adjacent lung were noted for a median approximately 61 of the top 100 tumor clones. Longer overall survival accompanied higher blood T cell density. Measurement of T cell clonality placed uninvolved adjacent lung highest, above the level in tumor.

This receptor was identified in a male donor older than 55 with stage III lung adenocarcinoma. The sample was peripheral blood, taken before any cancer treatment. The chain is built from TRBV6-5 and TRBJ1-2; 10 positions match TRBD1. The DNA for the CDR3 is TGTGCCAGCAGTTACGACAGGGGGCGAACTGGCTACACCTTC. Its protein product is CASSYDRGRTGYTF.